These 25 T cell receptor beta chains were sequenced from one sample in a study of blood T cell repertoires in COVID-19. Profiled with immunoSEQ multiplex PCR; TCRdb holds only in-frame clones, not every one. The sample holds about 240,000 clones, 86% seen once. Sequencing was performed on PBMCs or T cells enriched from blood (not recorded which). These receptors all come from a woman aged 40 to 49 with acute COVID-19.

This clone was counted at least ten times. This chain connects TRBV15 to TRBJ1-1, with D unresolved. In germline, CDR1 is LNHNV, CDR2 YYDKDF (reference sequence). The length of the CDR3 is 14 residues. Trimming took off 0 bases at V and 4 bases at J, with 9 bases between the two ends. The CDR3 DNA sequence: TGTGCCACCAGCAGAGATAGAGCTACCACTGAAGCTTTCTTT. Translated: CATSRDRATTEAFF.

The J gene is TRBJ1-3, the V gene TRBV19, with D uncertain. Per the germline V gene, CDR1 is LNHDA and CDR2 is SQIVND (reference sequence). The V and J ends lost 5 bases and 2 bases respectively, with 10 bases between them. This CDR3 region has 14 residues. CDR3 sequence (DNA): TGTGCCAGTAGTCGCGGAGTAGCTGGAAACACCATATATTTT. This gives the protein CASSRGVAGNTIYF.

V and J are TRBV20-1 and TRBJ2-3, with unresolved D. The CDR3 spans 10 residues. Trimming removed 3 bases from V and 8 bases from J, with 6 bases in between. Germline V lookup: CDR1 DFQATT, CDR2 SNEGSKA (reference sequence). CDR3 in amino acids: CSASGSTQYF. CDR3 DNA: TGCAGTGCTAGCGGGTCTACGCAGTATTTT.

The J gene is TRBJ2-2, the V gene TRBV5-1; perhaps TRBD1 as D (5 bases). CDR1 and CDR2 (germline): SGHRS, YFSETQ. The CDR3 consists of 14 residues. Trimming took 0 bases from V and 7 from J, leaving 10 bases between them. The CDR3 here is CASSLAATGGELFF. The CDR3 DNA is TGCGCCAGCAGCTTGGCCGCTACAGGCGGGGAGCTGTTTTTT.

The gene calls are TRBV3-1 (or the pseudogene TRBV3-2) and TRBJ1-2, with a tentative D call TRBD1 (5 bases). This CDR3 contains 15 residues. V lost 0 bases and J 7 bases, leaving 15 bases between the germline ends. Per germline, CDR1 LGHDT and CDR2 YNNKEL (reference sequence). CDR3 region: CASSQDRQRVGGYTF. CDR3 DNA: TGTGCCAGCAGCCAAGATCGACAGCGAGTAGGTGGCTACACCTTC.

This clone was seen a single time. The chain combines TRBV25-1 with TRBJ1-3, with D possibly matching TRBD1 (5 bases). V dropped 4 bases and J dropped 1 base, with 11 bases sitting between them. The CDR3 loop spans 15 amino acids. Germline-derived CDR1 and CDR2 are MGHDK and SYGVNS. The CDR3 here is CASSGPGLSGNTIYF. CDR3 bases: TGTGCCAGCAGTGGTCCAGGGCTGTCTGGAAACACCATATATTTT.

This sequence joins TRBV11-2 and TRBJ2-2, with 11 bases matching TRBD1. The CDR3 has 16 amino acids. Germline V gene lookup returns CDR1 SGHAT and CDR2 FQNNGV. J lost 3 bases, V lost 1 base, and 1 base had no gene match. As DNA, the CDR3 is TGTGCCAGCAGCTTAGGGGACAGGGGGTACACCGGGGAGCTGTTTTTT. Its protein is CASSLGDRGYTGELFF.

J is TRBJ2-3 and V is TRBV6-2 or TRBV6-3; TRBD2 matches at 8 bases. This CDR3 spans 17 amino acids. Germline trimming cut 4 bases from V and 1 base from J; bases unmatched to any gene: 10. CDR1 is MNHEY, CDR2 SVGEGT, per germline. CDR3 region: CASSFPPTSGRTDTQYF. In DNA, the CDR3 is TGTGCCAGCAGTTTCCCCCCAACTAGCGGACGCACAGATACGCAGTATTTT.

The chain has TRBV6-1 and TRBJ2-7; 13 nucleotides match TRBD2. Germline CDR1 reads MNHNS; CDR2 reads SASEGT. Trimming at V came to 6 bases and at J to 7 bases, leaving 18 bases not matched to a gene. CDR3 length: 18 amino acids. The CDR3, as DNA: TGTGCCAGCAGCGAATGGACTTTCGGACTAGCGGGAGTGTGTGAGCAGTACTTC. Protein product: CASSEWTFGLAGVCEQYF.

This clone was recorded a few times. CDR3 nucleotide sequence: TGTGCCAGCAGCATTAACCGGGGACAACTCTATGGCTACACCTTC. It yields the protein CASSINRGQLYGYTF. The V call is TRBV13, the J call TRBJ1-2, with D possibly TRBD1 on 6 matching bases. The CDR3 runs to 15 residues. Germline V gene lookup returns CDR1 PRHDT and CDR2 FYEKMQ (reference sequence). V was trimmed by 5 bases and J by 4 bases, leaving 17 bases between them.

This chain uses TRBV11-1 with TRBJ1-3, with unresolved D. Looked up from germline, CDR1 is SGHAT and CDR2 is FQDESV (reference sequence). V shed 2 bases and J shed 0 bases, with 8 bases lying between them. This CDR3 is built from 15 residues. CDR3 nucleotide sequence: TGTGCCAGCAGCTTATACGGGTACTCTGGAAACACCATATATTTT. Translating it yields CASSLYGYSGNTIYF. Combining the CDR3 with reference TRBV11-1 and TRBJ1-3 gives the whole variable domain EAEVAQSPRYKITEKSQAVAFWCDPISGHATLYWYRQILGQGPELLVQFQDESVVDDSQLPKDRFSAERLKGVDSTLKIQPAELGDSAMYLCASSLYGYSGNTIYFGEGSWLTVV.

This clone was seen only a few times. The V gene is TRBV13, the J gene TRBJ2-2; no definite D call. V lost 5 bases and J lost 3, with 10 bases in between. This CDR3 region has 14 residues. The V gene's germline CDR1 is PRHDT and CDR2 FYEKMQ (reference sequence). CDR3 sequence (DNA): TGTGCCAGCAGCCACCGCCGAGACACCGGGGAGCTGTTTTTT. It translates to CASSHRRDTGELFF.

The rearrangement uses TRBV18 and TRBJ2-5, with D unclear. Deletions cut 3 bases from V and 5 bases from J, with 10 bases between. CDR1 KGHSH and CDR2 LQKENI come from the germline V gene. CDR3 length: 13 amino acids. This CDR3 is CASSPESKETQYF. The CDR3 nucleotides read TGTGCCAGCTCACCTGAGTCTAAGGAGACCCAGTACTTC. The variable domain in full, completed from reference TRBV18 and TRBJ2-5, reads NAGVMQNPRHLVRRRGQEARLRCSPMKGHSHVYWYRQLPEEGLKFMVYLQKENIIDESGMPKERFSAEFPKEGPSILRIQQVVRGDSAAYFCASSPESKETQYFGPGTRLLVL.

The genes are TRBV6-5 and TRBJ1-1, with 7 bases fitting TRBD1. CDR1 and CDR2 (germline): MNHEY, SVGAGI. V gave up 4 bases and J gave up 3 bases; unmatched junction bases: 11. The CDR3 loop spans 16 amino acids. The CDR3 DNA is TGTGCCAGCAGTTCAGAAAGGGGGCAGTGGGACACTGAAGCTTTCTTT. It encodes CASSSERGQWDTEAFF.

The rearrangement links TRBV5-1 to TRBJ2-1, with 14 bases fitting TRBD2. The CDR3 has 18 residues. The germline CDR1 and CDR2 sequences are SGHRS and YFSETQ. Trimming cost V 4 bases and J 0 bases; bases outside gene matches: 6. The CDR3 DNA reads as TGCGCCAGCAGCGGAGGGACTAGCGGGGGAAGCTCCTACAATGAGCAGTTCTTC. This codes for CASSGGTSGGSSYNEQFF.

This clone occurred a few times. The chain recombines TRBV7-9 with TRBJ2-7; a weak D match, TRBD2 (6 bases). Trimming took 5 bases from V and 7 from J, leaving 12 bases between them. The CDR3 totals 12 residues. Looked up from germline, CDR1 is SEHNR and CDR2 is FQNEAQ (reference sequence). CDR3: CASSQAGREQYF. The CDR3 coding sequence is TGTGCCAGCAGCCAGGCTGGGAGGGAGCAGTACTTC.

This chain links TRBV19 with TRBJ2-4, with D perhaps matching TRBD1 (6 bases). The V end was cut by 3 bases, the J end by 3 bases, with 12 bases between. CDR3 length: 15 residues. Germline lookup yields CDR1 LNHDA and CDR2 SQIVND (reference sequence). Here the CDR3 DNA reads TGTGCCAGTAGTATCTACAGGGTAGGCAAAAACATTCAGTACTTC. It codes for CASSIYRVGKNIQYF.

The CDR3 spells CASSADRFTEAFF. The CDR3 nucleotides are TGTGCCAGCAGTGCCGACAGATTCACTGAAGCTTTCTTT. This rearrangement joins TRBV6-4 to TRBJ1-1; a possible D gene is TRBD1 (5 bases). The CDR3 runs 13 residues. Germline loops: CDR1 MRHNA, CDR2 SNTAGT. V was shortened by 4 bases and J by 4 bases, with 10 bases between the two germline ends.

The rearrangement joins TRBV3-1 (or the pseudogene TRBV3-2) to TRBJ2-7, with a weak D call TRBD1 (5 bases). The CDR3 is 14 residues long. The germline CDR1 and CDR2 sequences are LGHDT and YNNKEL (reference sequence). Trimming shortened V by 0 bases and J by 2 bases, and 8 bases separated the two germline ends. CDR3 sequence: CASSQDAGTYEQYF. CDR3 bases: TGTGCCAGCAGCCAAGATGCAGGGACCTACGAGCAGTACTTC.

The chain links TRBV7-9 to TRBJ2-2, with 14 nucleotides matching TRBD2. CDR3 length equals 19 residues. Germline loops: CDR1 SEHNR, CDR2 FQNEAQ (reference sequence). V gave up 8 bases and J gave up 4 bases; unmatched junction bases: 15. As DNA, the CDR3 is TGTGCCAGCCGGCACTCCGGGACTAGCGGGAGCAGGAGCACCGGGGAGCTGTTTTTT. Protein sequence: CASRHSGTSGSRSTGELFF.

The chain combines TRBV11-3 with TRBJ2-1; 10 bases fit TRBD2. Germline V CDR1 and CDR2: SGHNT, YENEEA. The J segment lost 7 bases and the V segment lost 8 bases, leaving 8 bases of the junction unmatched. The CDR3 has 14 amino acids. CDR3 sequence (DNA): TGTGCCAGCTCTATAGCGGGAGGATGGAATGAGCAGTTCTTC. Translating it yields CASSIAGGWNEQFF.

The chain carries TRBV6-5 and TRBJ1-5; 9 nucleotides line up with TRBD1. This CDR3 is built from 13 residues. V gave up 7 bases and J gave up 5 bases; unmatched junction bases: 3. Germline-derived CDR1 and CDR2 are MNHEY and SVGAGI. The CDR3 DNA is TGTGCCAGCACCACAGGGGGCGATCAGCCCCAGCATTTT. Translating gives CASTTGGDQPQHF.

The chain joins TRBV6-5 to TRBJ1-1; no definite D call. The CDR3 loop spans 14 amino acids. In germline, CDR1 is MNHEY, CDR2 SVGAGI. The V and J ends lost 2 bases and 4 bases respectively, with 11 bases between them. The CDR3, as DNA: TGTGCCAGCAGTTACATTACGGAGGGCACTGAAGCTTTCTTT. Protein sequence: CASSYITEGTEAFF.

The V call is TRBV12-1, the J call TRBJ2-5; the DNA was not used to check the table's D call, TRBD2. TRBV12-1 is a recognized pseudogene. CDR3 length: 15 residues. CDR3 residues: CASRHPRRGGETQYF. The CDR3 nucleotides are TGTGCCAGCAGGCATCCAAGGAGGGGGGGAGAGACCCAGTACTTC.

The chain combines TRBV7-9 with TRBJ1-5; maybe TRBD1 (5 bases). The germline V gene encodes CDR1 SEHNR and CDR2 FQNEAQ (reference sequence). This CDR3 has 14 residues. With 1 base removed from V and 5 bases from J, the gap between germline ends came to 9 bases. CDR3 residues: CASSLDTGYQPQHF. CDR3 coding DNA: TGTGCCAGCAGCTTAGACACAGGATATCAGCCCCAGCATTTT.